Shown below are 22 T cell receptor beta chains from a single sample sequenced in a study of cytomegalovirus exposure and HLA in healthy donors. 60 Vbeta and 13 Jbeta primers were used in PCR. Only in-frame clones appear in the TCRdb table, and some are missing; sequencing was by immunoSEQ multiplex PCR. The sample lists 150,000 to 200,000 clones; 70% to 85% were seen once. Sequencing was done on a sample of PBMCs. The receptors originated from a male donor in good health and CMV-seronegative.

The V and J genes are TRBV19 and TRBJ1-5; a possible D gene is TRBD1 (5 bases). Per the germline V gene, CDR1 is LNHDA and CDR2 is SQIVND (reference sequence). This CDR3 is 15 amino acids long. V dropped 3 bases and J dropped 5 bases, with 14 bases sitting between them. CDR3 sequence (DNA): TGTGCCAGTAGTATGAAGGGGTTGAGACATCAGCCCCAGCATTTT. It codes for CASSMKGLRHQPQHF.

The CDR3 loop is CASSPSSGASYEQYF. As DNA, the CDR3 is TGTGCCAGCAGCCCTAGCAGCGGGGCCTCCTACGAGCAGTACTTC. This chain links TRBV7-2 with TRBJ2-7, with 7 bases aligning to TRBD2. The CDR3 sequence is 15 residues long. CDR1 is SGHTA, CDR2 FQGNSA, per germline. The J segment lost 0 bases and the V segment lost 5 bases, leaving 7 bases of the junction unmatched.

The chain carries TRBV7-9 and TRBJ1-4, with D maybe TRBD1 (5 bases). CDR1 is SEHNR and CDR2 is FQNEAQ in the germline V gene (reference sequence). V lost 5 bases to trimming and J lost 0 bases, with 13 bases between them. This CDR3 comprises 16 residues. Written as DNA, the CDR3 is TGTGCCAGCAGCCCCGGACACGCGGCAACTAATGAAAAACTGTTTTTT. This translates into CASSPGHAATNEKLFF. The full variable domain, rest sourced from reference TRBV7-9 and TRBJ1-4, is DTGVSQNPRHKITKRGQNVTFRCDPISEHNRLYWYRQTLGQGPEFLTYFQNEAQLEKSRLLSDRFSAERPKGSFSTLEIQRTEQGDSAMYLCASSPGHAATNEKLFFGSGTQLSVL.

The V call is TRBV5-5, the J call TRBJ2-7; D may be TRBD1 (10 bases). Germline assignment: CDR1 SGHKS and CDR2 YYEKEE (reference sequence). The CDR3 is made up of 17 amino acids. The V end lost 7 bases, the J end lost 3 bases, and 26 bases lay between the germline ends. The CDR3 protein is CASGDRGLAGNFYEQYF. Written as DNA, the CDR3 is TGTGCCAGCGGGGACAGGGGCCTAGCGGGAAACTTCTACGAGCAGTACTTC.

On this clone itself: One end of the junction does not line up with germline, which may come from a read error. CDR3 sequence: CASSQETGGWYVYTF. The CDR3 DNA sequence: TGTGCCAGCAGCCAAGAAACAGGGGGCTGGTATGTCTACACCTTC. The chain combines TRBV14 with TRBJ1-2, with 9 bases matching TRBD1. From germline, CDR1 is SGHDN and CDR2 FVKESK. The CDR3 spans 15 residues. Variable domain in full (rest from reference TRBV14 and TRBJ1-2): EAGVTQFPSHSVIEKGQTVTLRCDPISGHDNLYWYRRVMGKEIKFLLHFVKESKQDESGMPNNRFLAERTGGTYSTLKVQPAELEDSGVYFCASSQETGGWYVYTFGSGTRLTVV.

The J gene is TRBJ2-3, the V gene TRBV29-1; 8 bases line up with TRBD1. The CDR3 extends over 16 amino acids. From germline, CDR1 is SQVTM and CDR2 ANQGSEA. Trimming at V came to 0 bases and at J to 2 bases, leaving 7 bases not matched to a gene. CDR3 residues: CSVEDRRGQDTDTQYF. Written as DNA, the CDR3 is TGCAGCGTTGAAGATCGAAGGGGACAGGACACAGATACGCAGTATTTT.

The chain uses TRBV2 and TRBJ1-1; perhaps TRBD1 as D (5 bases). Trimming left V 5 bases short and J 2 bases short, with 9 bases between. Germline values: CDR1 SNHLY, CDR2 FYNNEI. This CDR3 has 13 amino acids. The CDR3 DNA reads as TGTGCCAGCAGTTCAGACAGAAACACTGAAGCTTTCTTT. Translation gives CASSSDRNTEAFF. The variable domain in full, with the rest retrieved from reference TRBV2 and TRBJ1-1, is EPEVTQTPSHQVTQMGQEVILRCVPISNHLYFYWYRQILGQKVEFLVSFYNNEISEKSEIFDDQFSVERPDGSNFTLKIRSTKLEDSAMYFCASSSDRNTEAFFGQGTRLTVV.

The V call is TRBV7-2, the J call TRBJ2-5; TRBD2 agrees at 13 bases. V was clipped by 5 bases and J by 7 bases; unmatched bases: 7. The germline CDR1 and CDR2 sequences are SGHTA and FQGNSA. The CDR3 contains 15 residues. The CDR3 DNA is TGTGCCAGCAGCCCGAGGACTAGCGGGGGACTGACCCAGTACTTC. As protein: CASSPRTSGGLTQYF.

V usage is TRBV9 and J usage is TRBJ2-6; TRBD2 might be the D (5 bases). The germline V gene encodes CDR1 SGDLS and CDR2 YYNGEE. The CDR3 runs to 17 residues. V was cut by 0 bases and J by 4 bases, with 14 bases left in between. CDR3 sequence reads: CASSVDRGMAGANVLTF. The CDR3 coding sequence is TGTGCCAGCAGCGTAGATCGGGGTATGGCCGGGGCCAACGTCCTGACTTTC. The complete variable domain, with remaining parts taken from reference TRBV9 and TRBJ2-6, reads DSGVTQTPKHLITATGQRVTLRCSPRSGDLSVYWYQQSLDQGLQFLIQYYNGEERAKGNILERFSAQQFPDLHSELNLSSLELGDSALYFCASSVDRGMAGANVLTFGAGSRLTVL.

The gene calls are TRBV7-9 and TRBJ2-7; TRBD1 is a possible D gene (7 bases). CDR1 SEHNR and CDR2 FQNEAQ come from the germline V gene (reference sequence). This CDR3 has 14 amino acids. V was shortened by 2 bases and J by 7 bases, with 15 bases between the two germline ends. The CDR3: CASSLIGQGGEQYF. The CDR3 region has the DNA TGTGCCAGCAGCTTAATTGGCCAGGGGGGAGAGCAGTACTTC.

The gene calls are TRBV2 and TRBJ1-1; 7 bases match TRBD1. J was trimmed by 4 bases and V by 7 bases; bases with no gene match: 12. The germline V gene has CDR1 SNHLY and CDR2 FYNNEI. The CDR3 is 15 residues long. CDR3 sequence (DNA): TGTGCCAGCACCCGGAACAGGGGTTCTGCCACTGAAGCTTTCTTT. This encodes CASTRNRGSATEAFF.

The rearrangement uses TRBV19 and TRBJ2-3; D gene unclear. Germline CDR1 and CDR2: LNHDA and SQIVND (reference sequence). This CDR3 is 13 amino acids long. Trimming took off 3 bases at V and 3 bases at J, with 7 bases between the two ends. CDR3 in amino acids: CASSIATTDTQYF. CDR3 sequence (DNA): TGTGCCAGTAGTATTGCGACTACAGATACGCAGTATTTT.

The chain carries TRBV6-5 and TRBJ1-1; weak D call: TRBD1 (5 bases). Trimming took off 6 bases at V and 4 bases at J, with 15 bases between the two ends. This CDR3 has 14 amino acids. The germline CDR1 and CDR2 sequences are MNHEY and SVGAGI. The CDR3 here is CASSPGGGGTEAFF. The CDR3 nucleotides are TGTGCCAGCAGCCCGGGGGGGGGAGGCACTGAAGCTTTCTTT.

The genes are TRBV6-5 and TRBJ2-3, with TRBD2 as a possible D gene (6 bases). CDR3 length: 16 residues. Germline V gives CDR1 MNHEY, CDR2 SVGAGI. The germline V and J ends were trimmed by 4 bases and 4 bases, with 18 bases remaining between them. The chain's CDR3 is CASSWSLVGGADTQYF. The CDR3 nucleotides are TGTGCCAGCAGTTGGTCCCTGGTTGGAGGGGCAGATACGCAGTATTTT.

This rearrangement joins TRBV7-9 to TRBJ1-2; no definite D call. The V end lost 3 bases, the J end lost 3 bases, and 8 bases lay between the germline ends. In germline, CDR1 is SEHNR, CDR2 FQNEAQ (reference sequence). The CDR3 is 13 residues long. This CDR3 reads CASSLPQDYGYTF. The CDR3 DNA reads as TGTGCCAGCAGCTTGCCGCAGGACTATGGCTACACCTTC.

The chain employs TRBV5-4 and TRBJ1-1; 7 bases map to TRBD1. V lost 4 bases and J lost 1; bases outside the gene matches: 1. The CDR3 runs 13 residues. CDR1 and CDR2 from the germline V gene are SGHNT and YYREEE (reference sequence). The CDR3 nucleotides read TGTGCCAGCAGCCCAGGGGGGAACACTGAAGCTTTCTTT. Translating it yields CASSPGGNTEAFF.

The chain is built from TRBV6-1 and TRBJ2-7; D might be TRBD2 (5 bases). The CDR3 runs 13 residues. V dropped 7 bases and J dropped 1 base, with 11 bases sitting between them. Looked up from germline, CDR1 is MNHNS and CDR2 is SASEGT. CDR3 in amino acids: CASTKTGSYEQYF. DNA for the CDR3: TGTGCCAGCACCAAGACGGGATCCTACGAGCAGTACTTC.

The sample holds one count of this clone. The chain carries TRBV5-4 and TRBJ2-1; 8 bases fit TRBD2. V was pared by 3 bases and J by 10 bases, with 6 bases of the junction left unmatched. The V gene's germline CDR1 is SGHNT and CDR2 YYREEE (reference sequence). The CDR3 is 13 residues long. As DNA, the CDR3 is TGTGCCAGCAGCTCCTACTCTAGCGGGGAGCAGTTCTTC. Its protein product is CASSSYSSGEQFF.

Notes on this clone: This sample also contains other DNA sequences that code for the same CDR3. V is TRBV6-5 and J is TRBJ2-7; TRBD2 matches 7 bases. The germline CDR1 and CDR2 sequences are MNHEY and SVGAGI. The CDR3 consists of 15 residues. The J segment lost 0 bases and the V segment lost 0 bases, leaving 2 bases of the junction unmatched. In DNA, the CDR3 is TGTGCCAGCAGTTACTCTGGCGGGAGCTCCTACGAGCAGTACTTC. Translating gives CASSYSGGSSYEQYF.

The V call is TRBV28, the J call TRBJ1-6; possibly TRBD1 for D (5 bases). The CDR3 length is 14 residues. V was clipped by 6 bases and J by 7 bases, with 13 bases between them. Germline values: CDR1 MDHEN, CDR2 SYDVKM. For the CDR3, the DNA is TGTGCCAGCAGAACGACAGCGAGAAATTCACCCCTCCACTTT. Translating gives CASRTTARNSPLHF.

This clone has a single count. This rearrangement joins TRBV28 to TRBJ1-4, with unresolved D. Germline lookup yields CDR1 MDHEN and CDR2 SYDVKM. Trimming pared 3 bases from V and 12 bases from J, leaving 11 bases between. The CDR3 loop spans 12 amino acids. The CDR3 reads CASSFNPAELFF. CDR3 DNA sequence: TGTGCCAGCAGTTTTAACCCCGCGGAACTGTTTTTT.

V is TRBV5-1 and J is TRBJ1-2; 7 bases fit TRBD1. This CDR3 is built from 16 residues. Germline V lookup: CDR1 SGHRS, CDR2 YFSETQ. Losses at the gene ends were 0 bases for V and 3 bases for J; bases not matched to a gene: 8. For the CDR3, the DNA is TGCGCCAGCAGCTTGGGGGGGACAGAAGATTACTATGGCTACACCTTC. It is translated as CASSLGGTEDYYGYTF.